Below are 10 T cell receptor beta chains sequenced from a single sample in a study of cytomegalovirus exposure and HLA in healthy donors. TCRdb keeps only in-frame clones here, not all; method: immunoSEQ multiplex PCR. Here the sample spans around 160,000 clones, 91% being singletons. What was sequenced was PBMCs. These receptors were taken from a woman under 30 in good health and CMV-seropositive.

CDR3 protein: CASSLPGGRSYGYTF. The DNA for the CDR3 is TGTGCCAGCAGCCTCCCCGGAGGGAGGTCCTATGGCTACACCTTC. The chain employs TRBV14 and TRBJ1-2, with no clear D. The CDR3 length is 15 residues. Germline CDR1 SGHDN, CDR2 FVKESK. Trimming shortened V by 4 bases and J by 4 bases, and 16 bases separated the two germline ends. Full variable domain (missing parts from reference TRBV14 and TRBJ1-2): EAGVTQFPSHSVIEKGQTVTLRCDPISGHDNLYWYRRVMGKEIKFLLHFVKESKQDESGMPNNRFLAERTGGTYSTLKVQPAELEDSGVYFCASSLPGGRSYGYTFGSGTRLTVV.

The genes are TRBV4-2 and TRBJ2-4; TRBD2 agrees at 10 bases. Germline V gene sequence: CDR1 LGHNA, CDR2 YNFKEQ. The CDR3 covers 20 residues. Trimming removed 0 bases from V and 1 base from J; junction bases left unmatched: 12. CDR3 sequence: CASSQDALAGAEGAKNIQYF. For the CDR3, the DNA is TGTGCCAGCAGCCAAGATGCCCTAGCGGGGGCCGAGGGGGCCAAAAACATTCAGTACTTC.

The genes are TRBV5-4 and TRBJ2-1; 10 bases map to TRBD1. CDR1 and CDR2 (germline): SGHNT, YYREEE (reference sequence). Germline trimming cut 5 bases from V and 3 bases from J; bases unmatched to any gene: 5. The CDR3 sequence is 15 residues long. For the CDR3, the DNA is TGTGCCAGCAGACAAGGGACAGGGGACTACAATGAGCAGTTCTTC. The encoded protein is CASRQGTGDYNEQFF. Full variable domain (rest looked up from reference TRBV5-4 and TRBJ2-1): ETGVTQSPTHLIKTRGQQVTLRCSSQSGHNTVSWYQQALGQGPQFIFQYYREEENGRGNFPPRFSGLQFPNYSSELNVNALELDDSALYLCASRQGTGDYNEQFFGPGTRLTVL.

This clone was counted once. The chain links TRBV14 to TRBJ1-1; 7 nucleotides match TRBD1. Looked up from germline, CDR1 is SGHDN and CDR2 is FVKESK. V shed 3 bases, J shed 8 bases, and the junction held 9 bases outside the gene matches. The CDR3 runs to 14 residues. CDR3 nucleotide sequence: TGTGCCAGCAGCCACCGACAGGGACCGGTAGAAGCTTTCTTT. This encodes CASSHRQGPVEAFF.

The chain uses TRBV18 and TRBJ2-7; 11 bases line up with TRBD1. This CDR3 is 20 amino acids long. Trimming at V came to 4 bases and at J to 7 bases, leaving 24 bases not matched to a gene. The germline V gene has CDR1 KGHSH and CDR2 LQKENI. CDR3 nucleotide sequence: TGTGCCAGCTCACGAGAAGCCGGGACAGGGGGGGCGACTAGCCTTGTTGAGCAGTACTTC. Protein product: CASSREAGTGGATSLVEQYF.

The chain uses TRBV2 and TRBJ2-5; TRBD2 aligns across 7 bases. CDR3 length: 19 residues. V lost 7 bases, J lost 5 bases, and 25 bases stayed unmatched. CDR1 and CDR2 from the germline V gene are SNHLY and FYNNEI. CDR3 loop: CASIGYGGSGENYGETQYF. In DNA form, the CDR3 reads TGTGCCAGCATCGGTTACGGGGGGAGCGGGGAGAATTATGGGGAGACCCAGTACTTC.

The rearrangement joins TRBV4-1 to TRBJ2-5; the match to TRBD2 covers 7 bases. This CDR3 is built from 15 residues. Germline V gene data show CDR1 as MGHRA and CDR2 as YSYEKL. The V segment lost 8 bases and the J segment 2 bases; nucleotides outside the gene matches: 11. CDR3 sequence reads: CASRGWAAGQETQYF. CDR3 coding DNA: TGCGCCAGCCGGGGGTGGGCAGCGGGGCAAGAGACCCAGTACTTC.

The chain carries TRBV11-3 and TRBJ2-5; D might be TRBD1 (6 bases). V dropped 4 bases and J dropped 1 base, with 7 bases sitting between them. The CDR3 has 13 residues. Germline CDR1 reads SGHNT; CDR2 reads YENEEA. CDR3 coding DNA: TGTGCCAGCAGCTCGGACAGCCAAGAGACCCAGTACTTC. Translation: CASSSDSQETQYF.

This clone was picked up one time. This chain connects TRBV4-1 to TRBJ2-7, with 10 bases identical to TRBD1. There are 15 residues in the CDR3. Trimming at V came to 2 bases and at J to 6 bases, leaving 7 bases not matched to a gene. In germline, CDR1 is MGHRA, CDR2 YSYEKL. CDR3 sequence (DNA): TGCGCCAGCAGCCAACGACAGGGGGCGCTGGGCGAGCAGTACTTC. It codes for CASSQRQGALGEQYF.

The chain employs TRBV7-6 and TRBJ2-7; 16 nucleotides agree with TRBD2. This CDR3 contains 18 residues. Germline lookup yields CDR1 SGHVS and CDR2 FNYEAQ. The V segment lost 5 bases and the J segment 1 base; nucleotides outside the gene matches: 8. The CDR3 protein is CASSTGTSGGAPSYEQYF. The CDR3 DNA reads as TGTGCCAGCAGCACCGGGACTAGCGGGGGGGCCCCTTCCTACGAGCAGTACTTC.